This T cell receptor beta chain was captured in a study of cytomegalovirus exposure and HLA in healthy donors. Study-wide findings and caveats: Diagnosis of cytomegalovirus status made by the classifier reportedly showed high specificity and sensitivity. Researchers reported in a later analysis that common viral pathogens appeared linked to several top clusters.

A multiplex PCR was run with 60 Vbeta primers and 13 Jbeta primers. In the authors' workflow: A later analysis tallied approximately 78 million unique TCR beta chains, around 10 million of them shared. The protocol was immunoSEQ multiplex PCR, while the TCRdb copy is restricted to in-frame clones and leaves out a portion. V, J and clone size are those of that table, while D and trimming were read from the DNA. Here the sample spans roughly 200,000 clones, around 70% being singletons. Details on this clone: Antigen: not known.

Likely unrecorded immune exposures existed in these nominally healthy donors. The clonotype comes from a male donor in good health and CMV-seronegative. The sample taken for sequencing was PBMCs.

The CDR3 spells CASSKTGDYEQYF. The CDR3 coding sequence is TGTGCCAGCAGCAAAACAGGGGACTACGAGCAGTACTTC. The chain has TRBV6-5 and TRBJ2-7; 7 bases map to TRBD1. Germline V gene sequence: CDR1 MNHEY, CDR2 SVGAGI. The CDR3 is 13 amino acids. Unmatched junction bases numbered 5, after V lost 6 bases and J lost 3 bases.